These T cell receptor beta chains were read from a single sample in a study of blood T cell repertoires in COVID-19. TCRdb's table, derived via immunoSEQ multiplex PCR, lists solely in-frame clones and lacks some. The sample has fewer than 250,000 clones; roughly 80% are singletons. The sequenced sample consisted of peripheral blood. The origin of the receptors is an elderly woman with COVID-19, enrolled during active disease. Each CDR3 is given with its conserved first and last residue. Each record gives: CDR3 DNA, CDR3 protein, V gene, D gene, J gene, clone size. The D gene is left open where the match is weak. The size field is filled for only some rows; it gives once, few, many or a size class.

CDR3 DNA: TGTGCCAGCAGCCCTAGGGGGACAGGGGGTGGAAACACCATATATTTT
CDR3 protein: CASSPRGTGGGNTIYF
V gene: TRBV7-2
D gene: TRBD1
J gene: TRBJ1-3
clone size: -

CDR3 DNA: TGTGCCAGCAGCCAATTCCAGGGAGGAGGCTACACCTTC
CDR3 protein: CASSQFQGGGYTF
V gene: TRBV14
D gene: -
J gene: TRBJ1-2
clone size: -

CDR3 DNA: TGTGCCAGCAGCCTAAACAGGGGGAAAAAACTGTTTTTT
CDR3 protein: CASSLNRGKKLFF
V gene: TRBV3-1/TRBV3-2
D gene: TRBD1
J gene: TRBJ1-4
clone size: -

CDR3 DNA: TGTGCCAGCAGCCTTTTCGGGGAGCAGTACTTC
CDR3 protein: CASSLFGEQYF
V gene: TRBV27
D gene: -
J gene: TRBJ2-7
clone size: -

CDR3 DNA: TGTGCCAGCAGCTTGGACGGGAGCCCCTACAATGAGCAGTTCTTC
CDR3 protein: CASSLDGSPYNEQFF
V gene: TRBV11-1
D gene: -
J gene: TRBJ2-1
clone size: -

CDR3 DNA: TGCGCCGCTCGCGGGCATAAGAACGGGCTGCATGGCTACACCTTC
CDR3 protein: CAARGHKNGLHGYTF
V gene: TRBV10-2
D gene: -
J gene: TRBJ1-2
clone size: -

CDR3 DNA: TGTGCCAGCAGCGCCAACAGGGTGAACACTGAAGCTTTCTTT
CDR3 protein: CASSANRVNTEAFF
V gene: TRBV11-2
D gene: -
J gene: TRBJ1-1
clone size: few

CDR3 DNA: TGTCTACTAGCGGGGTTCAATGAGCAGTTCTTC
CDR3 protein: CLLAGFNEQFF
V gene: TRBV30
D gene: TRBD2
J gene: TRBJ2-1
clone size: -

CDR3 DNA: TGTGCCAGCAGTTTAAGCCGGGGAGGCAATCAGCCCCAGCATTTT
CDR3 protein: CASSLSRGGNQPQHF
V gene: TRBV28
D gene: -
J gene: TRBJ1-5
clone size: few

CDR3 DNA: TGTGCCAGCAGCCGGGAAGGGGGTTATGGCTACACCTTC
CDR3 protein: CASSREGGYGYTF
V gene: TRBV5-4
D gene: -
J gene: TRBJ1-2
clone size: -

CDR3 DNA: TGTGCCAGCAGGGAGGGCGGGTTAAGCAATCAGCCCCAGCATTTT
CDR3 protein: CASREGGLSNQPQHF
V gene: TRBV6-5
D gene: -
J gene: TRBJ1-5
clone size: few

CDR3 DNA: TGTGCCAGCATGAAGGACAGGCACTCTGGAAACACCATATATTTT
CDR3 protein: CASMKDRHSGNTIYF
V gene: TRBV28
D gene: TRBD1
J gene: TRBJ1-3
clone size: -

CDR3 DNA: TGTGCCACCAGCAGAGATATCGTCCTGAACACCGGGGAGCTGTTTTTT
CDR3 protein: CATSRDIVLNTGELFF
V gene: TRBV15
D gene: -
J gene: TRBJ2-2
clone size: -

CDR3 DNA: TGTGCCAGCAGCTTGGTTTCAAATAGCAATCAGCCCCAGCATTTT
CDR3 protein: CASSLVSNSNQPQHF
V gene: TRBV5-5
D gene: -
J gene: TRBJ1-5
clone size: -

CDR3 DNA: TGTGCCAGCAGTTCCTCACATAGCAATCAGCCCCAGCATTTT
CDR3 protein: CASSSSHSNQPQHF
V gene: TRBV28
D gene: -
J gene: TRBJ1-5
clone size: -

CDR3 DNA: TGTGCCAGCAGCAGGACTAGCGGTGAGGCGGATACGCAGTATTTT
CDR3 protein: CASSRTSGEADTQYF
V gene: TRBV7-2
D gene: TRBD2
J gene: TRBJ2-3
clone size: -

CDR3 DNA: TGTGCCAGCAGCCGCGGGGGGGTGAACACTGAAGCTTTCTTT
CDR3 protein: CASSRGGVNTEAFF
V gene: TRBV3-1/TRBV3-2
D gene: -
J gene: TRBJ1-1
clone size: -

CDR3 DNA: TGTGCCAGTAGTATACTAGCGACCTCGGAGCAGTACTTC
CDR3 protein: CASSILATSEQYF
V gene: TRBV19
D gene: -
J gene: TRBJ2-7
clone size: -

CDR3 DNA: TGTGCCACCAGCAGAGTACAGACAGGGGGCTACTATGGCTACACCTTC
CDR3 protein: CATSRVQTGGYYGYTF
V gene: TRBV15
D gene: TRBD1
J gene: TRBJ1-2
clone size: -

CDR3 DNA: TGTGCCAGCAGTGACTCGGCAGGGTTTGCCAATGAGCAGTTCTTC
CDR3 protein: CASSDSAGFANEQFF
V gene: TRBV6-4
D gene: -
J gene: TRBJ2-1
clone size: -

CDR3 DNA: TGTGCCAGCAGCTTAGGGCAGGGGTCCGGGGAGCTGTTTTTT
CDR3 protein: CASSLGQGSGELFF
V gene: TRBV11-2
D gene: -
J gene: TRBJ2-2
clone size: -

CDR3 DNA: TGTGCCAGCAGTTCTATAGGACAAATCAATCAGCCCCAGCATTTT
CDR3 protein: CASSSIGQINQPQHF
V gene: TRBV28
D gene: -
J gene: TRBJ1-5
clone size: -

CDR3 DNA: TGTGCCAGCAGCTTAGGGCAGGGGGGTCAGCCCCAGCATTTT
CDR3 protein: CASSLGQGGQPQHF
V gene: TRBV7-9
D gene: TRBD1
J gene: TRBJ1-5
clone size: -

CDR3 DNA: TGTGCCAGCAGGTTTACAGGGGACACTGAAGCTTTCTTT
CDR3 protein: CASRFTGDTEAFF
V gene: TRBV2
D gene: TRBD1
J gene: TRBJ1-1
clone size: -

CDR3 DNA: TGCGCCAGCAGACAGGGCGTCTCCTACGAGCAGTACTTC
CDR3 protein: CASRQGVSYEQYF
V gene: TRBV5-1
D gene: -
J gene: TRBJ2-7
clone size: -

CDR3 DNA: TGTGCCAGCAGTACCTTCCGTCAGGGGCCAGATACGCAGTATTTT
CDR3 protein: CASSTFRQGPDTQYF
V gene: TRBV6-2/TRBV6-3
D gene: -
J gene: TRBJ2-3
clone size: -

CDR3 DNA: TGTGCCAGTCTGGGGGGATTGAACACTGAAGCTTTCTTT
CDR3 protein: CASLGGLNTEAFF
V gene: TRBV11-2
D gene: -
J gene: TRBJ1-1
clone size: -

CDR3 DNA: TGTGCCAGCAGCGTAGGAGGGAGTGATGAAAAACTGTTTTTT
CDR3 protein: CASSVGGSDEKLFF
V gene: TRBV9
D gene: -
J gene: TRBJ1-4
clone size: -

CDR3 DNA: TGTGCCAGCAGCTCCCCACTAGCGGGGGGATCCTACGAGCAGTACTTC
CDR3 protein: CASSSPLAGGSYEQYF
V gene: TRBV7-2
D gene: TRBD2
J gene: TRBJ2-7
clone size: -

CDR3 DNA: TGTGCCAGCAGCTTAGCTACAGGGTCCGCTGGGGCCAACGTCCTGACTTTC
CDR3 protein: CASSLATGSAGANVLTF
V gene: TRBV7-2
D gene: -
J gene: TRBJ2-6
clone size: few

CDR3 DNA: TGTGCCAGCAGCCAAGATCTGACTAGCGGGTACACAGATACGCAGTATTTT
CDR3 protein: CASSQDLTSGYTDTQYF
V gene: TRBV14
D gene: TRBD2
J gene: TRBJ2-3
clone size: once

CDR3 DNA: TGTGCCAGCAGTGACTCTCGAGACCGAGGGGAAGCTTTCTTT
CDR3 protein: CASSDSRDRGEAFF
V gene: TRBV6-5
D gene: -
J gene: TRBJ1-1
clone size: once